This T cell receptor (beta chain) stems from a study of T cells expressing NK-cell markers. As for the study in general: Sorted CD3+CD56-NKG2C+, CD3+CD56+NKG2C- and CD3+CD56+NKG2C+ T cells were the source of the TCR beta repertoires. One of eight sequenced donors was HCMV-seronegative; the other seven were seropositive. Study-level results: Each of 6 or 7 donors carried dominant NKG2C+ clonotypes accounting for about 1.0-7.0% of CD8+ T cells. One observes that, in four donors, these clonotypes were also the leading ones within the CD3+CD56-NKG2C+ fraction.

TCRdb reprocessed the 5' RACE reads and keeps a single row for each CDR3 protein, giving no DNA. This sample's clone table lists fewer than 400,000 distinct CDR3 sequences. A remark on this clonotype: Its antigen is not known.

CDR3 length: 17 amino acids. Germline V CDR1 and CDR2: MGHRA, YSYEKL. V and J are TRBV4-1 and TRBJ2-2; TCRdb lists TRBD2, though no DNA is available to test this call. Sequences were obtained from blood T cells: a sorted CD56 or NKG2C T cell subset, CD4+ or CD8+ T cells, or bulk PBMC T cells (not recorded which). The source of this sequence is a woman aged 50 to 65 in good health. This CDR3 reads CASSQVTGARDTGELFF.